This entry lists 20 T cell receptor beta chains sequenced from one sample in a study of blood T cell repertoires in COVID-19. Here immunoSEQ multiplex PCR was the method, and the copy in TCRdb shows in-frame clones only, minus some. The sample shows under 150,000 clones, about 87% of them seen only once. Sequencing was performed on PBMCs or T cells enriched from blood (not recorded which). All receptors come from a man aged 45 to 65 in a cohort exposed to, infected with or recovered from COVID-19 (not recorded which).

This rearrangement joins TRBV5-6 to TRBJ2-3; 8 bases agree with TRBD2. CDR1 is SGHDT and CDR2 is YYEEEE in the germline V gene. There are 16 residues in the CDR3. V lost 3 bases to trimming and J lost 1 base; unmatched junction nucleotides: 7. The CDR3 loop is CASSSGLERGTDTQYF. In DNA, the CDR3 is TGTGCCAGCAGCTCGGGACTAGAAAGGGGCACAGATACGCAGTATTTT.

V gene TRBV2 combines with J gene TRBJ1-1; tentative D call: TRBD1 (6 bases). V gave up 5 bases and J gave up 4 bases, with 14 bases separating them. Germline lookup yields CDR1 SNHLY and CDR2 FYNNEI. This CDR3 spans 14 amino acids. In DNA form, the CDR3 reads TGTGCCAGCAGTTCGGGGGGGCGGATCACTGAAGCTTTCTTT. It specifies CASSSGGRITEAFF.

DNA for the CDR3: TGTGCCAGCAGCACTATCTTCGGGGGCACAGATACGCAGTATTTT. Translated, it gives CASSTIFGGTDTQYF. V gene TRBV7-8 combines with J gene TRBJ2-3, with D maybe TRBD2 (5 bases). V dropped 5 bases and J dropped 1 base, with 13 bases sitting between them. The CDR3 is made up of 15 amino acids. Germline assignment: CDR1 SGHVS and CDR2 FQNEAQ.

The chain links TRBV10-3 to TRBJ2-3; 10 bases are a match to TRBD1. The CDR3 consists of 15 residues. Germline V gene sequence: CDR1 ENHRY, CDR2 SYGVKD. The ends lost 11 bases at V and 2 bases at J; junction bases unmatched: 10. CDR3 DNA sequence: TGTGCCGTCGGCGGGACAGGGGTTTTCACAGATACGCAGTATTTT. Its protein is CAVGGTGVFTDTQYF.

This chain uses TRBV20-1 with TRBJ2-4; D gene unclear. The CDR3 consists of 10 residues. Trimming cost V 3 bases and J 6 bases, with 3 bases left between them. CDR1 is DFQATT and CDR2 is SNEGSKA in the germline V gene (reference sequence). The CDR3 DNA sequence: TGCAGTGCTAGCAGAAACATTCAGTACTTC. Protein product: CSASRNIQYF.

This clone has only one observation. Distinct nucleotide sequences in the sample also encode this CDR3. V and J are TRBV3-1 (or the pseudogene TRBV3-2) and TRBJ1-3; D unclear. Trimming removed 2 bases from V and 2 bases from J, with 7 bases in between. The CDR3 loop spans 14 amino acids. In germline, CDR1 is LGHDT, CDR2 YNNKEL (reference sequence). The CDR3, as DNA: TGTGCCAGCAGCCAATCGGGTACTGGAAACACCATATATTTT. Its protein is CASSQSGTGNTIYF.

J is TRBJ2-4 and V is TRBV18, with D possibly TRBD1 on 6 matching bases. The ends were cut back, 3 bases at V and 2 bases at J, with 8 bases in the middle. This CDR3 has 14 residues. The germline gives CDR1 KGHSH, CDR2 LQKENI. The CDR3 DNA reads as TGTGCCAGCTCACCGGACAGCTCCAAAAACATTCAGTACTTC. Its protein is CASSPDSSKNIQYF.

The chain is built from TRBV19 and TRBJ2-5; 7 positions match TRBD2. Germline V CDR1 and CDR2: LNHDA, SQIVND (reference sequence). The CDR3 extends over 14 amino acids. V lost 8 bases and J lost 5; bases outside the gene matches: 11. The CDR3 region has the DNA TGTGCCAGTGGGTTAGGCGGGGGATGGGAGACCCAGTACTTC. It codes for CASGLGGGWETQYF.

This chain joins TRBV27 and TRBJ2-5, with D possibly matching TRBD2 (6 bases). This CDR3 spans 14 amino acids. V dropped 3 bases and J dropped 1 base, with 9 bases sitting between them. The V gene's germline CDR1 is MNHEY and CDR2 SMNVEV (reference sequence). CDR3 nucleotide sequence: TGTGCCAGCAGTTTGGAGGGGCGCCAAGAGACCCAGTACTTC. It specifies CASSLEGRQETQYF.

This clone has more than one count but fewer than ten. Other DNA sequences from this sample encode an identical CDR3 as well. The chain joins TRBV12-3 or TRBV12-4 to TRBJ2-7; a possible D gene is TRBD1 (6 bases). Trimming took 6 bases from V and 4 from J, leaving 10 bases between them. This CDR3 region has 12 residues. CDR3 residues: CASSPGQYEQYF. For the CDR3, the DNA is TGTGCCAGCAGCCCCGGACAGTACGAGCAGTACTTC.

The chain combines TRBV30 with TRBJ1-2, with 8 bases lining up with TRBD1. Germline trimming cut 7 bases from V and 8 bases from J; bases unmatched to any gene: 18. Germline CDR1 reads GTSNPN; CDR2 reads SVGIG (reference sequence). The CDR3 loop spans 15 amino acids. CDR3 coding DNA: TGTGCCTCAACCCTTCGGACAGGGAAGTCCAACGGCTACACCTTC. Amino acids: CASTLRTGKSNGYTF.

Only a few counts were recorded for this clone. The chain uses TRBV7-2 and TRBJ1-2, with 8 bases matching TRBD1. Germline trimming cut 8 bases from V and 4 bases from J; bases unmatched to any gene: 9. The length of the CDR3 is 14 residues. Per germline, CDR1 SGHTA and CDR2 FQGNSA. In DNA, the CDR3 is TGTGCCAGCGGTCGACAGGGGCTGGGCTATGGCTACACCTTC. Translating it yields CASGRQGLGYGYTF.

The rearrangement uses TRBV7-2 and TRBJ2-6; no definite D call. Trimming left V 1 base short and J 0 bases short, with 4 bases between. The CDR3 has 15 residues. Germline CDR1 reads SGHTA; CDR2 reads FQGNSA. The CDR3 bases are TGTGCCAGCAGCTTAGACGGCTCTGGGGCCAACGTCCTGACTTTC. Encoded protein: CASSLDGSGANVLTF.

This chain joins TRBV7-2 and TRBJ2-1; TRBD2 matches 7 bases. V trimming: 0 bases; J trimming: 12 bases; junction bases outside the gene matches: 5. The length of the CDR3 is 13 residues. Germline CDR1 SGHTA, CDR2 FQGNSA. The CDR3 DNA is TGTGCCAGCAGCTTAGCGGGACTAAGCGTGCAGTTCTTC. The encoded protein is CASSLAGLSVQFF.

The count of this clone is one. The rearrangement joins TRBV30 to TRBJ2-7; TRBD2 is a possible D gene (5 bases). CDR3 length: 14 residues. V dropped 1 base and J dropped 6 bases, with 16 bases sitting between them. In germline, CDR1 is GTSNPN, CDR2 SVGIG (reference sequence). CDR3 protein: CAWSDPLSSSEQYF. CDR3 bases: TGTGCCTGGAGTGACCCCCTCTCTAGCTCCGAGCAGTACTTC.

This clone occurred a few times. V gene TRBV10-2 combines with J gene TRBJ1-2; 7 bases fit TRBD1. The CDR3 length is 11 residues. Germline V gives CDR1 WSHSY, CDR2 SAAADI. The CDR3 DNA reads as TGCGGACTTCTTCAGGGGGGTGGCTACACCTTC. Its protein is CGLLQGGGYTF.

The chain links TRBV3-1 (or the pseudogene TRBV3-2) to TRBJ2-7, with TRBD2 identical over 14 bases. This CDR3 has 16 amino acids. In germline, CDR1 is LGHDT, CDR2 YNNKEL (reference sequence). Trimming removed 4 bases from V and 2 bases from J; junction bases left unmatched: 4. CDR3 nucleotides: TGTGCCAGCAGCCGGCTGACTAGCGGGAGGGCCTACGAGCAGTACTTC. Its protein is CASSRLTSGRAYEQYF.

This clone was seen just once. The chain links TRBV5-1 to TRBJ2-5; 16 nucleotides align to TRBD2. Germline V gene lookup returns CDR1 SGHRS and CDR2 YFSETQ. The CDR3 extends over 18 amino acids. J was trimmed by 4 bases and V by 4 bases; bases with no gene match: 10. The CDR3 reads CASSTGTSGRAFGETQYF. CDR3 bases: TGCGCCAGCAGCACCGGGACTAGCGGGAGGGCCTTCGGAGAGACCCAGTACTTC. Complete variable domain (other parts from reference TRBV5-1 and TRBJ2-5): KAGVTQTPRYLIKTRGQQVTLSCSPISGHRSVSWYQQTPGQGLQFLFEYFSETQRNKGNFPGRFSGRQFSNSRSEMNVSTLELGDSALYLCASSTGTSGRAFGETQYFGPGTRLLVL.

The CDR3 region is CAAVFCARDRGLYEQYF. The CDR3, as DNA: TGTGCCGCAGTTTTCTGTGCCCGGGACAGGGGGCTCTACGAGCAGTACTTC. This chain links TRBV27 with TRBJ2-7, with 12 nucleotides matching TRBD1. Germline lookup yields CDR1 MNHEY and CDR2 SMNVEV (reference sequence). Losses at the gene ends were 11 bases for V and 3 bases for J; bases not matched to a gene: 17. The CDR3 extends over 17 amino acids.

This clone was recorded only once. The CDR3 loop is CASSLGQVTGEQYF. The DNA of the CDR3 is TGTGCCAGCAGCTTGGGACAGGTCACGGGCGAGCAGTACTTC. The chain joins TRBV7-9 to TRBJ2-7; 8 bases map to TRBD1. V was clipped by 3 bases and J by 6 bases; unmatched bases: 7. The CDR3 spans 14 residues. CDR1 and CDR2 from the germline V gene are SEHNR and FQNEAQ (reference sequence).